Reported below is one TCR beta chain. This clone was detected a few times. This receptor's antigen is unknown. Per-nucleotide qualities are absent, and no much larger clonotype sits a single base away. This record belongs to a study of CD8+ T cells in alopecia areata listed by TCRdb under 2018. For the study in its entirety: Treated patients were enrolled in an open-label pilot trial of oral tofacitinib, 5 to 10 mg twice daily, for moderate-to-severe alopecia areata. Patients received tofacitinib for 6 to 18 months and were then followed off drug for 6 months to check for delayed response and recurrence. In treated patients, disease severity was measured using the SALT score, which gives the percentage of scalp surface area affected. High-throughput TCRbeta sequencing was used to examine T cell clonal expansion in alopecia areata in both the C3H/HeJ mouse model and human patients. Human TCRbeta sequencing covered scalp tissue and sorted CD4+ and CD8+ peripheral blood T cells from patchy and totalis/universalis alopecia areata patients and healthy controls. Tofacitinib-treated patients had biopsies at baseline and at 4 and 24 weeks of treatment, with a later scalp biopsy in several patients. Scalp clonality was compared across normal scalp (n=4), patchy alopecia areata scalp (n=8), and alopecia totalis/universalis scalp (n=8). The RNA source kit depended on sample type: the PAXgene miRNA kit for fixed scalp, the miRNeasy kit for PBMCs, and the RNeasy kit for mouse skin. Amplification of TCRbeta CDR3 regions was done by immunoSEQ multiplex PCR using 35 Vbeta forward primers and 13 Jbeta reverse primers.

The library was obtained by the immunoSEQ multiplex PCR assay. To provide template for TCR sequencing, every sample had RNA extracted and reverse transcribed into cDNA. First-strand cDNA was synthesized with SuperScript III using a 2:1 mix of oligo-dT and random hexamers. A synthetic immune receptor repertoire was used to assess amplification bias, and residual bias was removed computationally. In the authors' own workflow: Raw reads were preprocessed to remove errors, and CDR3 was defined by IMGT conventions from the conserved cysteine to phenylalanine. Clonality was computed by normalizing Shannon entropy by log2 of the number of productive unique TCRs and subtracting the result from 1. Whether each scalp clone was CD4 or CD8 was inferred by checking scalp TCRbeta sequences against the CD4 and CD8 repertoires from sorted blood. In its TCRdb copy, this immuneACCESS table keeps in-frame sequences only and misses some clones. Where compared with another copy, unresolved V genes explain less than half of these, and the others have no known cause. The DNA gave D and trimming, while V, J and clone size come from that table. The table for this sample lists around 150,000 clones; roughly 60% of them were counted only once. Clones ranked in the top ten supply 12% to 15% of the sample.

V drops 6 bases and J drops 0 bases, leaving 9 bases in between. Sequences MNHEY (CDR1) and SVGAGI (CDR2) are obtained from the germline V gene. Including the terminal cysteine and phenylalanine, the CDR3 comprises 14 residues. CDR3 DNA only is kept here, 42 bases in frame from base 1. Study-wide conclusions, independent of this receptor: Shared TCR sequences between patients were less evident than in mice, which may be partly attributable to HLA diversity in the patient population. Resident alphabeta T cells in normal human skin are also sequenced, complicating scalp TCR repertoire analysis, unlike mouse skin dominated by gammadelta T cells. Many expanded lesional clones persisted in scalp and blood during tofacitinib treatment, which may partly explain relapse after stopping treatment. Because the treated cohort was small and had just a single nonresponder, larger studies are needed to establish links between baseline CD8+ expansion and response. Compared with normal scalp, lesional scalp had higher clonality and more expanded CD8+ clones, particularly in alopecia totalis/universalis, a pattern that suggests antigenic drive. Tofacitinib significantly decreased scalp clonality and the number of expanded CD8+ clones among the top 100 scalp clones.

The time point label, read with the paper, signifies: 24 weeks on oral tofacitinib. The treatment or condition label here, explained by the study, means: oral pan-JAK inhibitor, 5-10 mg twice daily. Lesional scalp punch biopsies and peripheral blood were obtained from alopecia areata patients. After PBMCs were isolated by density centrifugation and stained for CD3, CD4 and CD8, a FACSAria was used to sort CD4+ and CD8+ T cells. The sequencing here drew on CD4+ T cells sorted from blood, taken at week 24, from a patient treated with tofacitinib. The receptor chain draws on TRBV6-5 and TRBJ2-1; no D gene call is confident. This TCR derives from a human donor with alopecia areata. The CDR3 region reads CASRYLSSYNEQFF. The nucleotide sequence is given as TGTGCCAGCAGATACCTGAGCTCCTACAATGAGCAGTTCTTC.